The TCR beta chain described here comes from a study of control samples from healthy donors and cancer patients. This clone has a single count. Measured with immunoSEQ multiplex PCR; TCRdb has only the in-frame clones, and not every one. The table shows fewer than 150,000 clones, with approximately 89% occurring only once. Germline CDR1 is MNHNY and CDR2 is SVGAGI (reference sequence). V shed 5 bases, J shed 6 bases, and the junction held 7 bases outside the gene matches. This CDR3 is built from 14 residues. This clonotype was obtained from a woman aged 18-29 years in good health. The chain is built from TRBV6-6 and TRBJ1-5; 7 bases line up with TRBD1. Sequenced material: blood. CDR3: CASSQTGSIQPQHF. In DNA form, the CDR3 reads TGTGCCAGCAGTCAGACAGGGAGTATTCAGCCCCAGCATTTT.